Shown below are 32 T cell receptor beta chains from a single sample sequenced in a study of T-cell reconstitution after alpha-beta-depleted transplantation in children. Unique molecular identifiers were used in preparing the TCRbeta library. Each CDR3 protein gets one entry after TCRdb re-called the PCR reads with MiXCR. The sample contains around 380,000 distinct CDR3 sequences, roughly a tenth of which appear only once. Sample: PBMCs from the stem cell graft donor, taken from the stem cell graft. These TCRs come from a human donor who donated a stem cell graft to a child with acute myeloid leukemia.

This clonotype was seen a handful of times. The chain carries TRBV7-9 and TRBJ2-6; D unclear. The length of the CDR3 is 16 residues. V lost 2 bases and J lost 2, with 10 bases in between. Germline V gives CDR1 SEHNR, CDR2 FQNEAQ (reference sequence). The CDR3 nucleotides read TGTGCCAGCAGCTTATCCGGATTTACTGGGGCCAACGTCCTGACTTTC. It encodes CASSLSGFTGANVLTF.

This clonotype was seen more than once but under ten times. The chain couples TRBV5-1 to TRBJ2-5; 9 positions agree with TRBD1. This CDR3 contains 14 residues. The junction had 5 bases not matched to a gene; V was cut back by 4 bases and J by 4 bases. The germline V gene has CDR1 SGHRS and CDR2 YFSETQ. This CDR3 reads CASSTMTGGETQYF. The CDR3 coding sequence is TGCGCCAGCAGCACTATGACAGGGGGAGAGACCCAGTACTTC.

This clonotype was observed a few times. CDR3 protein: CATSRRRDTDEQYF. CDR3 DNA: TGTGCCACCAGCAGGAGACGTGACACTGACGAGCAGTACTTC. The rearrangement links TRBV15 to TRBJ2-7; D call uncertain. The V end lost 3 bases, the J end lost 5 bases, and 14 bases lay between the germline ends. This CDR3 region has 14 residues. CDR1 and CDR2 from the germline V gene are LNHNV and YYDKDF (reference sequence).

The CDR3 sequence: CASSKDWSYEQYV. In DNA form, the CDR3 reads TGTGCCAGCAGCAAAGACTGGTCCTACGAGCAGTACGTC. This sequence joins TRBV7-3 and TRBJ2-7; D is ambiguous. This CDR3 has 13 residues. The germline V gene encodes CDR1 SGHTA and CDR2 FQGTGA. V dropped 5 bases and J dropped 1 base, with 9 bases sitting between them.

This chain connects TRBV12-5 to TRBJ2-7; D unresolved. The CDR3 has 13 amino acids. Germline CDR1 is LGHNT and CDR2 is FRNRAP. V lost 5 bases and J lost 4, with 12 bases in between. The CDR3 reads CASGPLGVYEQYF. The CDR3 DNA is TGTGCTAGTGGTCCTCTAGGAGTTTACGAGCAGTACTTC.

CDR3 amino acids: CSVAQGQGRTGELFF. The CDR3 DNA sequence: TGCAGCGTTGCCCAGGGACAGGGTAGAACCGGGGAGCTGTTTTTT. The chain carries TRBV29-1 and TRBJ2-2; 9 bases align to TRBD1. The J segment lost 5 bases and the V segment lost 4 bases, leaving 8 bases of the junction unmatched. Germline CDR1 reads SQVTM; CDR2 reads ANQGSEA. The CDR3 covers 15 residues.

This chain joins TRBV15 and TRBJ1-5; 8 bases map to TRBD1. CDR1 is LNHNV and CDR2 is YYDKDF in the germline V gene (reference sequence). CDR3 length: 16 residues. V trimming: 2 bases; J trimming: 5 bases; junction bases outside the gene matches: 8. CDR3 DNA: TGTGCCACCAGCAGACGGACAGGGAACATTTATCAGCCCCAGCATTTT. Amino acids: CATSRRTGNIYQPQHF.

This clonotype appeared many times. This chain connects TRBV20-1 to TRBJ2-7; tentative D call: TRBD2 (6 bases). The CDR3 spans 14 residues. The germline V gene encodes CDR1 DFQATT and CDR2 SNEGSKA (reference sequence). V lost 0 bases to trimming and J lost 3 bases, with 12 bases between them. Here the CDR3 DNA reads TGCAGTGCTAGAGATCAAGCGGGCTTCTACGAGCAGTACTTC. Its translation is CSARDQAGFYEQYF.

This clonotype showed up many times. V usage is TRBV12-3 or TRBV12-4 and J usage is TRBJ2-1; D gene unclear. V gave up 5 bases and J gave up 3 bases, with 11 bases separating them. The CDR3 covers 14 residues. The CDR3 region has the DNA TGTGCCAGCAGTGCGACGGCGGACTACAATGAGCAGTTCTTC. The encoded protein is CASSATADYNEQFF.

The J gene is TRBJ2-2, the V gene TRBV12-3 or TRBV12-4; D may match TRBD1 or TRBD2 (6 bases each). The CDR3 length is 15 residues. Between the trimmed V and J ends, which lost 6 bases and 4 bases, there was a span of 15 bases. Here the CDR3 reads CASSPGARGTGELFF. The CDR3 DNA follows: TGTGCCAGCAGCCCAGGGGCGCGGGGCACCGGGGAGCTGTTTTTT.

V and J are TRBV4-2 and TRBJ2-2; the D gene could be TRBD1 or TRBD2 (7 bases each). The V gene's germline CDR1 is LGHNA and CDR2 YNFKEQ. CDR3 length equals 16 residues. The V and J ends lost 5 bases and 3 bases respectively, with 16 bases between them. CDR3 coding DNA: TGTGCCAGCAGCAAGGGGAGGGGGCTTTACACCGGGGAGCTGTTTTTT. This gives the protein CASSKGRGLYTGELFF.

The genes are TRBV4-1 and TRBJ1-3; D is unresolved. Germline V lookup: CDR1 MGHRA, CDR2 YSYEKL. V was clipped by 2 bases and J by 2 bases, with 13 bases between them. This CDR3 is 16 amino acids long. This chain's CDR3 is CASSQTFPAPGNTIYF. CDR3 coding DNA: TGCGCCAGCAGCCAAACTTTTCCAGCTCCTGGAAACACCATATATTTT.

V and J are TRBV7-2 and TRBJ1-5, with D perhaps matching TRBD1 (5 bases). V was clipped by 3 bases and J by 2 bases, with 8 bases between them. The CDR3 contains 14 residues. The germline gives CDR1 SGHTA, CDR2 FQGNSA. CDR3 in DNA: TGTGCCAGCAGCTTTGACAGAGGCAATCAGCCCCAGCATTTT. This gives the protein CASSFDRGNQPQHF.

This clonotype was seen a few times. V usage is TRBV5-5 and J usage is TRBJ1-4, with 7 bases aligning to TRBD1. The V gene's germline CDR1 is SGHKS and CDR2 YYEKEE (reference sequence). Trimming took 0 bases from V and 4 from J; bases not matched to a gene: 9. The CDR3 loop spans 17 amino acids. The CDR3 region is CASSLVPAGTDNEKLFF. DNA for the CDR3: TGTGCCAGCAGCTTGGTTCCCGCCGGGACAGATAATGAAAAACTGTTTTTT.

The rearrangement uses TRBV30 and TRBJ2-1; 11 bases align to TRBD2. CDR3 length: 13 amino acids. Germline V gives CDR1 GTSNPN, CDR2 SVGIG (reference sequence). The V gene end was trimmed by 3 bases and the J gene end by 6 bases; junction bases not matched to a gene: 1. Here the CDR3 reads CAWRGLAANEQFF. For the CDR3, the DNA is TGTGCCTGGAGGGGACTAGCGGCCAATGAGCAGTTCTTC.

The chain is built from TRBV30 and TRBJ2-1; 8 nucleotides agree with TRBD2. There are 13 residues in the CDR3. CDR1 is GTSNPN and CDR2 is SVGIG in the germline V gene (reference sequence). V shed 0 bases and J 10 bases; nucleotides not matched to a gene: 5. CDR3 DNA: TGTGCCTGGAGTGTCGGACTAGCCGACGAGCAGTTCTTC. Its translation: CAWSVGLADEQFF. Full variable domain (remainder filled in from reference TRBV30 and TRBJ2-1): SQTIHQWPATLVQPVGSPLSLECTVEGTSNPNLYWYRQAAGRGLQLLFYSVGIGQISSEVPQNLSASRPQDRQFILSSKKLLLSDSGFYLCAWSVGLADEQFFGPGTRLTVL.

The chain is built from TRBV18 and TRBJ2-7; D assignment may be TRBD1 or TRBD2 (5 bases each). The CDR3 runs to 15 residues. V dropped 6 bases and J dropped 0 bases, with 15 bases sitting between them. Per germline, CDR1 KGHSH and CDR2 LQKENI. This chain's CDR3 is CASSEDEGSSYEQYF. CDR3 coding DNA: TGTGCCAGCTCTGAGGACGAGGGGAGCTCCTACGAGCAGTACTTC.

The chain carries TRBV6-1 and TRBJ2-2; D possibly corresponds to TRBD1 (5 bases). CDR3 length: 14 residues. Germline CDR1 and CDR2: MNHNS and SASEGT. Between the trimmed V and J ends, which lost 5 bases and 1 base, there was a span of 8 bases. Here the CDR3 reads CASSKTGNTGELFF. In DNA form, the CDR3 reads TGTGCCAGCAGTAAAACAGGGAACACCGGGGAGCTGTTTTTT.

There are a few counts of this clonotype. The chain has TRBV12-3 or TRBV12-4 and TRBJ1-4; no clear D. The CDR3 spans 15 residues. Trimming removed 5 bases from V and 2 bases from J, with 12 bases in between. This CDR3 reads CASSPGGNTNEKLFF. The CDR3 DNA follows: TGTGCCAGCAGTCCCGGAGGGAATACTAATGAAAAACTGTTTTTT.

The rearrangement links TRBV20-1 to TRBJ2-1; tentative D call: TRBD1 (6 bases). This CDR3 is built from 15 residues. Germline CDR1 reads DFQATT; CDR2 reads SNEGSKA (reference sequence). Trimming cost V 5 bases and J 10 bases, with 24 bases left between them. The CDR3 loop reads CSAGSGTRSAREQFF. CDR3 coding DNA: TGCAGTGCTGGGTCCGGGACACGGAGTGCCCGGGAGCAGTTCTTC.

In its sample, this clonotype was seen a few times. CDR3 nucleotides: TGTGCTCCCCCGAAATTGGACACCTTGAGCTCCTACGAGCAGTACTTC. This codes for CAPPKLDTLSSYEQYF. The chain combines TRBV7-9 with TRBJ2-7, with D possibly being TRBD1 (5 bases). Germline lookup yields CDR1 SEHNR and CDR2 FQNEAQ (reference sequence). The CDR3 has 16 amino acids.

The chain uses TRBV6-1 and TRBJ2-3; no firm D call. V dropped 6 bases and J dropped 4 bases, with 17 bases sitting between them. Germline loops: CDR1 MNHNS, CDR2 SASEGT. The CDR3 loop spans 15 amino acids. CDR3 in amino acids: CASRLSDMGSDTQYF. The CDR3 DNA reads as TGTGCCAGCAGACTCTCAGACATGGGGTCAGATACGCAGTATTTT.

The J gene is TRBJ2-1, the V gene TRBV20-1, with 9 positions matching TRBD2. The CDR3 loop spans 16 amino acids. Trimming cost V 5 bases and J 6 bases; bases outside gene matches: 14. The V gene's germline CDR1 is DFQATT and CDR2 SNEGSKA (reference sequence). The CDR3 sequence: CSASGALAGTPNEQFF. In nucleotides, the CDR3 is TGCAGTGCTTCAGGGGCGCTAGCGGGGACACCCAATGAGCAGTTCTTC.

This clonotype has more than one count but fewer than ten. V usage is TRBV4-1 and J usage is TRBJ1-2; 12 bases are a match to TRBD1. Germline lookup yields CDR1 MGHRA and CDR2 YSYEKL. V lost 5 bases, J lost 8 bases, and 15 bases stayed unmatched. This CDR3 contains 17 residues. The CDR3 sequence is CASSGYSRDRGRGGYTF. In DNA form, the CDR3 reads TGCGCCAGCAGCGGTTACTCCCGGGACAGGGGGCGAGGGGGCTACACCTTC.

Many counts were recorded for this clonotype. The CDR3 region has the DNA TGTGCCAGCAGTTTTTCCCCCCCGTGGGAGTCCGGGGAGCTGTTTTTT. The encoded protein is CASSFSPPWESGELFF. The J gene is TRBJ2-2, the V gene TRBV27, with D perhaps TRBD2 (5 bases). The CDR3 is 16 residues long. Trimming pared 3 bases from V and 6 bases from J, leaving 17 bases between. Germline values: CDR1 MNHEY, CDR2 SMNVEV (reference sequence).

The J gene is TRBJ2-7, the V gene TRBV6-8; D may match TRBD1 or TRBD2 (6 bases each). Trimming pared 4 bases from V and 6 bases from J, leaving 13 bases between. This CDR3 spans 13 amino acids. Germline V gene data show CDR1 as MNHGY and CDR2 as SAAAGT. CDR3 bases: TGTGCCAGCAGTTCGGGGGCGCGGGGCGAGCAGTACGTC. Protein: CASSSGARGEQYV.

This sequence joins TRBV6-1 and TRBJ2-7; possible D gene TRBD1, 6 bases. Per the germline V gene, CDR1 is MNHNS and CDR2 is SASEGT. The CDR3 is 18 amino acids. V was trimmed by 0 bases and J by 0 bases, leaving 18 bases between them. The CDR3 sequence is CASSEAVHQGHLSYEQYF. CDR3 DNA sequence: TGTGCCAGCAGTGAAGCGGTTCACCAGGGACACCTCTCCTACGAGCAGTACTTC.

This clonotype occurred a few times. CDR3: CSARDLHTDTQYF. DNA of the CDR3: TGCAGTGCCCGGGACTTACACACAGATACGCAGTATTTT. This chain links TRBV20-1 with TRBJ2-3, with D maybe TRBD2 (6 bases). CDR3 length equals 13 residues. The V gene's germline CDR1 is DFQATT and CDR2 SNEGSKA (reference sequence). The V gene lost 6 bases and the J gene lost 2 bases, with 12 bases spanning the gap.

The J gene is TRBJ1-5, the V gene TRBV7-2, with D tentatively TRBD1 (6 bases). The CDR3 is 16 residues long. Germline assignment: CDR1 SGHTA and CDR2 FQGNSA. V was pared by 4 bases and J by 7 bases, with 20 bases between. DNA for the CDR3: TGTGCCAGCAGCTCCTCAGGGACATTCGGGGGGCAGCCCCAGCATTTT. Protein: CASSSSGTFGGQPQHF.

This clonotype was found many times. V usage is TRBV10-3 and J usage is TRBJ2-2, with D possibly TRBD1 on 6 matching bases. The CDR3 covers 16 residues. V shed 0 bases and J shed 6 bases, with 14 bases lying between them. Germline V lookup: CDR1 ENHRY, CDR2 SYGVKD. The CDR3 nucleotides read TGTGCCATCAGTGAGTCACCGGGACATAAGGCCGGGGAGCTGTTTTTT. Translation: CAISESPGHKAGELFF.

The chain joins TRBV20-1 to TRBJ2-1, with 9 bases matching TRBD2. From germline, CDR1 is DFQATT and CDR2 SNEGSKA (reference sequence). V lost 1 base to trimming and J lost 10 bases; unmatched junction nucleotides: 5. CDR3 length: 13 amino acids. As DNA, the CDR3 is TGCAGTGCTAGAGTAGCGGGGGTGCTGGAGCAGTTCTTC. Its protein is CSARVAGVLEQFF.

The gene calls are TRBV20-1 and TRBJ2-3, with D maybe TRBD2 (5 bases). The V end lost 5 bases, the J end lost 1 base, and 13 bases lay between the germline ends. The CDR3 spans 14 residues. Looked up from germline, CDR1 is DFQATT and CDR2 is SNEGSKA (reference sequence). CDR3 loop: CSAATGIGTDTQYF. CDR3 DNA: TGCAGTGCTGCGACGGGGATAGGCACAGATACGCAGTATTTT.